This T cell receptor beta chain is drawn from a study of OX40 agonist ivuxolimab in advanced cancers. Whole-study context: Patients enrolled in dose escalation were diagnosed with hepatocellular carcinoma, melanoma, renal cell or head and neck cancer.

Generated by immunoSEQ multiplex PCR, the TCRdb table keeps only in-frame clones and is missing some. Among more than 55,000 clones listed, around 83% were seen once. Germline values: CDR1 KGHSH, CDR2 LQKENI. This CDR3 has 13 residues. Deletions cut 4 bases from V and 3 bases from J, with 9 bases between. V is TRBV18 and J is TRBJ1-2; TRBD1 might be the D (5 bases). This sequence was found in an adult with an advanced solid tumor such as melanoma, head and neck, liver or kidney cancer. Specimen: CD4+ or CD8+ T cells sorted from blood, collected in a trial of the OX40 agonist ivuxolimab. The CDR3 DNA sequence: TGTGCCAGCTCACAGGGGCTGGACTATGGCTACACCTTC. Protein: CASSQGLDYGYTF. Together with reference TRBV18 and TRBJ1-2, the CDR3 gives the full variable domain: NAGVMQNPRHLVRRRGQEARLRCSPMKGHSHVYWYRQLPEEGLKFMVYLQKENIIDESGMPKERFSAEFPKEGPSILRIQQVVRGDSAAYFCASSQGLDYGYTFGSGTRLTVV.